The clone carrying this T cell receptor beta chain came up a few times. The antigen remains unidentified. This sample is part of a study of T-cell memory formation after mild COVID-19. Study outcomes and limitations: Confirmation of SARS-CoV-2 specificity was lacking for second-wave clones peaking day 37.

The germline gives CDR1 SEHNR, CDR2 FQNEAQ (reference sequence). The CDR3 extends over 14 amino acids. With 4 bases removed from V and 4 bases from J, the gap between germline ends came to 11 bases. MiXCR, run by TCRdb on the 5' RACE reads, gives a single entry per CDR3 protein. The data show approximately 150,000 distinct CDR3 sequences, 13% to 15% seen once. The sample was PBMCs or a T cell subset sorted from them (not recorded which). The rearrangement joins TRBV7-9 to TRBJ1-3; D call uncertain. The sequence came from an adult woman who had mild COVID-19 (a few samples of this study predate the infection). Cell type and time point are not known. The CDR3 protein is CASSYPGAGNTIYF. CDR3 nucleotides: TGTGCCAGCAGCTACCCCGGCGCCGGAAACACCATATATTTT.